The 28 T cell receptor beta chains in this list originate from one sample, sequenced in a study of blood T cell repertoires in COVID-19. The data were produced by immunoSEQ multiplex PCR, yet TCRdb's version contains in-frame clones alone and is incomplete. This table has just under 80,000 clones, around three quarters appearing once. The source material was peripheral blood. Source of these receptors: a woman aged 70 to 79 with acute or convalescent COVID-19.

The genes are TRBV27 and TRBJ1-1; possibly TRBD1 for D (5 bases). This CDR3 region has 13 residues. The germline gives CDR1 MNHEY, CDR2 SMNVEV (reference sequence). Trimming took off 8 bases at V and 1 base at J, with 11 bases between the two ends. The CDR3, as DNA: TGTGCCAGCCGCCAACAGGAGAACACTGAAGCTTTCTTT. Amino acids: CASRQQENTEAFF.

This chain connects TRBV27 to TRBJ2-1, with 7 nucleotides matching TRBD2. Germline CDR1 is MNHEY and CDR2 is SMNVEV (reference sequence). The CDR3 has 15 residues. V shed 6 bases and J 4 bases; nucleotides not matched to a gene: 9. Written as DNA, the CDR3 is TGTGCCAGCAGCCTAACACCGGGACTATACAATGAGCAGTTCTTC. Its translation: CASSLTPGLYNEQFF.

The V and J genes are TRBV6-2 or TRBV6-3 and TRBJ1-1, with 7 bases lining up with TRBD1. Looked up from germline, CDR1 is MNHEY and CDR2 is SVGEGT. The CDR3 contains 11 residues. V lost 5 bases to trimming and J lost 8 bases; unmatched junction nucleotides: 2. The chain's CDR3 is CASSDRAEAFF. As DNA, the CDR3 is TGTGCCAGCAGTGACAGGGCGGAAGCTTTCTTT.

This chain joins TRBV19 and TRBJ1-1; D is unclear. CDR3 size: 15 residues. V was clipped by 3 bases and J by 0 bases, with 11 bases between them. The germline V gene has CDR1 LNHDA and CDR2 SQIVND (reference sequence). The CDR3: CASSILRDMNTEAFF. CDR3 nucleotides: TGTGCCAGTAGTATCTTGCGGGATATGAACACTGAAGCTTTCTTT.

The V gene is TRBV6-5, the J gene TRBJ2-1; 7 bases fit TRBD1. The CDR3 runs to 13 residues. Germline CDR1 MNHEY, CDR2 SVGAGI. V was pared by 11 bases and J by 3 bases, with 7 bases of the junction left unmatched. The DNA of the CDR3 is TGTGCCGTCTCGGGACAGATCTACAATGAGCAGTTCTTC. It yields the protein CAVSGQIYNEQFF.

This chain uses TRBV27 with TRBJ1-2; 8 positions agree with TRBD1. Germline lookup yields CDR1 MNHEY and CDR2 SMNVEV (reference sequence). The J segment lost 6 bases and the V segment lost 6 bases, leaving 0 bases of the junction unmatched. This CDR3 comprises 11 residues. CDR3 region: CASRQGDGYTF. As DNA, the CDR3 is TGTGCCAGCAGACAGGGGGATGGCTACACCTTC.

Regarding this clone: Within the sample, other DNA sequences also encode this same CDR3. V usage is TRBV19 and J usage is TRBJ1-1; a weak D match, TRBD1 (6 bases). CDR3 length equals 14 residues. V was shortened by 5 bases and J by 1 base, with 11 bases between the two germline ends. The germline V gene has CDR1 LNHDA and CDR2 SQIVND (reference sequence). CDR3 coding DNA: TGTGCCAGTAGTTGGGGGCGAGGGAACACTGAAGCTTTCTTT. Its translation: CASSWGRGNTEAFF.

This sequence joins TRBV24-1 and TRBJ1-2; 8 bases map to TRBD1. Germline CDR1 is KGHDR and CDR2 is SFDVKD. V lost 4 bases, J lost 4 bases, and 7 bases stayed unmatched. This CDR3 has 15 residues. The CDR3 DNA reads as TGTGCCACCAGTGACACCTCCGGGACAGGCTATGGCTACACCTTC. As protein: CATSDTSGTGYGYTF.

This chain connects TRBV29-1 to TRBJ1-1; D perhaps matches TRBD1 (5 bases). The germline V gene has CDR1 SQVTM and CDR2 ANQGSEA. Trimming shortened V by 5 bases and J by 2 bases, and 12 bases separated the two germline ends. This CDR3 is built from 13 residues. The CDR3 protein is CSVTGETNTEAFF. Written as DNA, the CDR3 is TGCAGCGTTACAGGAGAAACAAACACTGAAGCTTTCTTT.

The chain has TRBV5-8 and TRBJ2-3; a possible D gene is TRBD1 (6 bases). There are 14 residues in the CDR3. Trimming left V 1 base short and J 2 bases short, with 8 bases between. In germline, CDR1 is SGHTS, CDR2 YDEGEE. CDR3 in amino acids: CASSLMGATDTQYF. The CDR3, as DNA: TGTGCCAGCAGCTTGATGGGGGCCACAGATACGCAGTATTTT.

The chain recombines TRBV29-1 with TRBJ1-1; no definite D call. Trimming took off 4 bases at V and 3 bases at J, with 6 bases between the two ends. This CDR3 region has 11 residues. Per germline, CDR1 SQVTM and CDR2 ANQGSEA. The CDR3: CSVAGDTEAFF. DNA for the CDR3: TGCAGCGTTGCCGGGGACACTGAAGCTTTCTTT.

This clone occurred once. V and J are TRBV12-3 or TRBV12-4 and TRBJ1-2, with D uncertain. The CDR3 runs to 13 residues. Trimming cost V 6 bases and J 4 bases, with 12 bases left between them. The CDR3 DNA reads as TGTGCCAGCAGCATAGAGCGACTCTATGGCTACACCTTC. Its translation: CASSIERLYGYTF.

The J gene is TRBJ1-2, the V gene TRBV6-1; 9 positions match TRBD1. In germline, CDR1 is MNHNS, CDR2 SASEGT. The V segment lost 1 base and the J segment 8 bases; nucleotides outside the gene matches: 8. CDR3 length: 15 amino acids. The CDR3 sequence: CASSEGSGTGYGYTF. The CDR3 nucleotides are TGTGCCAGCAGTGAAGGATCCGGGACAGGGTACGGCTACACCTTC.

This chain uses TRBV4-3 with TRBJ2-1; the match to TRBD1 covers 9 bases. Germline loops: CDR1 LGHNA, CDR2 YSLEER. The CDR3 consists of 20 residues. With V trimmed by 0 bases and J by 0 bases, 12 bases remained unmatched. CDR3 in amino acids: CASSQDNPPGGQGSYNEQFF. The CDR3, as DNA: TGCGCCAGCAGCCAAGATAACCCCCCTGGGGGACAGGGCTCCTACAATGAGCAGTTCTTC.

This clone has a handful of counts. The rearrangement links TRBV7-8 to TRBJ2-1, with 11 bases fitting TRBD2. J lost 6 bases, V lost 3 bases, and 1 base had no gene match. Per germline, CDR1 SGHVS and CDR2 FQNEAQ. The CDR3 consists of 14 residues. The CDR3 DNA reads as TGTGCCAGCAGCTTTAGCGGGGGGGGCAATGAGCAGTTCTTC. Its translation is CASSFSGGGNEQFF.

This rearrangement joins TRBV29-1 to TRBJ1-1; D possibly corresponds to TRBD1 (6 bases). Germline loops: CDR1 SQVTM, CDR2 ANQGSEA. Trimming pared 7 bases from V and 9 bases from J, leaving 15 bases between. This CDR3 is built from 11 residues. The CDR3 nucleotides are TGCAGCGCCGACCAGGGGCTTAAAGCTTTCTTT. Translated, it gives CSADQGLKAFF. Drawing the rest from reference TRBV29-1 and TRBJ1-1, the complete variable domain is SAVISQKPSRDICQRGTSLTIQCQVDSQVTMMFWYRQQPGQSLTLIATANQGSEATYESGFVIDKFPISRPNLTFSTLTVSNMSPEDSSIYLCSADQGLKAFFGQGTRLTVV.

The chain links TRBV6-2 or TRBV6-3 to TRBJ2-3, with D perhaps TRBD2 (6 bases). The length of the CDR3 is 14 residues. V lost 5 bases, J lost 2 bases, and 11 bases lay in between. The germline V gene encodes CDR1 MNHEY and CDR2 SVGEGT. The CDR3 here is CASSGDFYTDTQYF. The CDR3 coding sequence is TGTGCCAGCAGTGGGGACTTCTACACAGATACGCAGTATTTT.

The V gene is TRBV12-5, the J gene TRBJ1-5, with 8 bases fitting TRBD1. The trim removed 7 bases at V and 5 bases at J, leaving 16 bases unmatched. The CDR3 is 17 amino acids. Germline assignment: CDR1 LGHNT and CDR2 FRNRAP. CDR3 coding DNA: TGTGCTAGTGATTCTACTGTGTCCAGGGGGCAGGATCAGCCCCAGCATTTT. This codes for CASDSTVSRGQDQPQHF.

The V and J genes are TRBV19 and TRBJ2-7; 7 bases agree with TRBD1. Germline loops: CDR1 LNHDA, CDR2 SQIVND (reference sequence). Trimming removed 4 bases from V and 2 bases from J; junction bases left unmatched: 5. The CDR3 totals 14 residues. DNA of the CDR3: TGTGCCAGTAGTAACAGGGGAGTCCCCTACGAGCAGTACTTC. Its protein is CASSNRGVPYEQYF. Drawing the rest from reference TRBV19 and TRBJ2-7, the complete variable domain is DGGITQSPKYLFRKEGQNVTLSCEQNLNHDAMYWYRQDPGQGLRLIYYSQIVNDFQKGDIAEGYSVSREKKESFPLTVTSAQKNPTAFYLCASSNRGVPYEQYFGPGTRLTVT.

The CDR3 DNA is TGTGCCAGCAGTCTAGACCCTGACAGGGGGTCGAACACTGAAGCTTTCTTT. It yields the protein CASSLDPDRGSNTEAFF. This chain joins TRBV27 and TRBJ1-1, with TRBD1 identical over 9 bases. Germline V gives CDR1 MNHEY, CDR2 SMNVEV (reference sequence). J was trimmed by 1 base and V by 5 bases; bases with no gene match: 11. CDR3 length: 17 amino acids.

This clone has just one count. The chain links TRBV9 to TRBJ1-1; 7 positions agree with TRBD1. Trimming cost V 4 bases and J 4 bases; bases outside gene matches: 10. This CDR3 is 15 amino acids long. Germline loops: CDR1 SGDLS, CDR2 YYNGEE. CDR3 loop: CASSFNQGGSTEAFF. CDR3 bases: TGTGCCAGCAGCTTTAATCAGGGGGGTAGCACTGAAGCTTTCTTT.

The V call is TRBV19, the J call TRBJ1-5; no reliable D call. Trimming shortened V by 4 bases and J by 0 bases, and 7 bases separated the two germline ends. CDR1 is LNHDA and CDR2 is SQIVND in the germline V gene (reference sequence). The CDR3 runs to 14 residues. CDR3 loop: CASSNQDSNQPQHF. The DNA for the CDR3 is TGTGCCAGTAGTAATCAGGATAGCAATCAGCCCCAGCATTTT.

This chain links TRBV5-6 with TRBJ1-3; D unclear. The CDR3 contains 14 residues. CDR1 and CDR2 from the germline V gene are SGHDT and YYEEEE. Trimming removed 1 base from V and 5 bases from J, with 10 bases in between. CDR3 in DNA: TGTGCCAGCAGCTTGCCCGGGAGTCGAAACACCATATATTTT. Residues: CASSLPGSRNTIYF.

V and J are TRBV7-3 and TRBJ2-2; D possibly corresponds to TRBD2 (6 bases). The CDR3 length is 14 residues. Germline V gene data show CDR1 as SGHTA and CDR2 as FQGTGA. V gave up 5 bases and J gave up 10 bases, with 17 bases separating them. CDR3 DNA sequence: TGTGCCAGCAGCCCTCCGGGACTCCGGACGGAGCTGTTTTTT. Amino acids: CASSPPGLRTELFF. Filled out from reference TRBV7-3 and TRBJ2-2, the complete variable domain reads GAGVSQTPSNKVTEKGKYVELRCDPISGHTALYWYRQSLGQGPEFLIYFQGTGAADDSGLPNDRFFAVRPEGSVSTLKIQRTERGDSAVYLCASSPPGLRTELFFGEGSRLTVL.

The chain couples TRBV27 to TRBJ2-5; 12 bases match TRBD2. The CDR3 runs 16 residues. V shed 6 bases, J shed 4 bases, and the junction held 9 bases outside the gene matches. CDR1 is MNHEY, CDR2 SMNVEV, per germline (reference sequence). CDR3: CASSPLAGGLGETQYF. In nucleotides, the CDR3 is TGTGCCAGCAGCCCTCTAGCGGGGGGGCTGGGAGAGACCCAGTACTTC.

The V gene is TRBV4-1, the J gene TRBJ1-3; D gene uncertain. Between the trimmed V and J ends, which lost 0 bases and 2 bases, there was a span of 8 bases. The CDR3 has 15 residues. Per germline, CDR1 MGHRA and CDR2 YSYEKL. The CDR3 nucleotides are TGCGCCAGCAGCCAAGAGGGAGCGGCTGGAAACACCATATATTTT. It codes for CASSQEGAAGNTIYF.

V usage is TRBV9 and J usage is TRBJ1-4; 8 nucleotides match TRBD1. Germline CDR1 and CDR2: SGDLS and YYNGEE. CDR3 length equals 15 residues. J gave up 8 bases and V 1 base, and 7 bases lay outside the gene matches. Written as DNA, the CDR3 is TGTGCCAGCAGCGTATGGGGGACAGGAGGGGAAAAACTGTTTTTT. Its protein product is CASSVWGTGGEKLFF.

V usage is TRBV5-6 and J usage is TRBJ1-6; D unclear. V was pared by 4 bases and J by 10 bases, with 9 bases between. CDR1 and CDR2 from the germline V gene are SGHDT and YYEEEE. This CDR3 has 12 amino acids. The CDR3 sequence: CASSVYESPLHF. Here the CDR3 DNA reads TGTGCCAGCAGCGTGTACGAGTCACCCCTCCACTTT.